The 6 T cell receptor beta chains below were found in one sample sequenced in a study of vaccination effects on CD4 cells after COVID-19. Libraries were prepared by immunoSEQ multiplex PCR; TCRdb keeps only in-frame clonotypes and omits some of them. The sample shows 20,000 to 30,000 clones, 60% to 80% of them seen only once. Ahead of sequencing, the ViraFEST assay grew antigen-specific CD4+ T cells using viral peptide pools. Culturing for roughly 10 days preceded CD4+ T cell isolation. Vaccination of participants consisted of two doses of either the BNT162b2 or mRNA-1273 vaccine. The antigens these receptors bind are not known. This specimen was CD4+ T cells from PBMCs cultured with SARS-CoV-2 spike peptides, taken after COVID-19 vaccination. These receptors were obtained from a human donor who received a COVID-19 vaccine.

V and J are TRBV7-9 and TRBJ2-1; 13 bases line up with TRBD2. The V segment lost 5 bases and the J segment 10 bases; nucleotides outside the gene matches: 8. This CDR3 is 15 amino acids long. The V gene's germline CDR1 is SEHNR and CDR2 FQNEAQ (reference sequence). The CDR3 DNA sequence: TGTGCCAGCAGCCCGCGGACTAGCGGGAGTGGGGAGCAGTTCTTC. As protein: CASSPRTSGSGEQFF. The full variable domain, in which reference TRBV7-9 and TRBJ2-1 provide the parts outside the CDR3, is DTGVSQNPRHKITKRGQNVTFRCDPISEHNRLYWYRQTLGQGPEFLTYFQNEAQLEKSRLLSDRFSAERPKGSFSTLEIQRTEQGDSAMYLCASSPRTSGSGEQFFGPGTRLTVL.

V usage is TRBV5-4 and J usage is TRBJ1-1; TRBD1 matches 7 bases. V gave up 4 bases and J gave up 1 base; unmatched junction bases: 1. This CDR3 comprises 13 residues. CDR1 and CDR2 from the germline V gene are SGHNT and YYREEE (reference sequence). CDR3 loop: CASSGDRNTEAFF. The DNA of the CDR3 is TGTGCCAGCAGCGGGGACAGGAACACTGAAGCTTTCTTT.

The rearrangement links TRBV19 to TRBJ2-3, with D perhaps matching TRBD2 (5 bases). Germline V gives CDR1 LNHDA, CDR2 SQIVND (reference sequence). The V end lost 1 base, the J end lost 5 bases, and 13 bases lay between the germline ends. The CDR3 loop spans 15 amino acids. CDR3 sequence reads: CASSIVGLRGDTQYF. CDR3 DNA sequence: TGTGCCAGTAGTATAGTCGGCCTACGGGGAGATACGCAGTATTTT.

This clone was seen a handful of times. This sequence joins TRBV5-1 and TRBJ2-2, with D possibly matching TRBD1 (6 bases). Germline V gene lookup returns CDR1 SGHRS and CDR2 YFSETQ. The CDR3 is 14 residues long. V was pared by 4 bases and J by 7 bases, with 14 bases between. The CDR3, as DNA: TGCGCCAGCAGCCCAAGGACAGTAAGCGGGGAGCTGTTTTTT. Its protein product is CASSPRTVSGELFF.

In its sample, this clone was seen a few times. V and J are TRBV29-1 and TRBJ1-3; 7 bases are a match to TRBD1. V lost 7 bases, J lost 3 bases, and 6 bases stayed unmatched. The germline V gene has CDR1 SQVTM and CDR2 ANQGSEA. This CDR3 is built from 13 residues. This chain's CDR3 is CSARDSHGNTIYF. Written as DNA, the CDR3 is TGCAGCGCTCGGGACAGTCATGGAAACACCATATATTTT.

This clone was seen only a few times. The J gene is TRBJ1-5, the V gene TRBV25-1; 10 bases match TRBD1. V trimming: 4 bases; J trimming: 2 bases; junction bases outside the gene matches: 8. Germline V gene data show CDR1 as MGHDK and CDR2 as SYGVNS. There are 17 residues in the CDR3. CDR3 nucleotide sequence: TGTGCCAGCAGTGTAGGGGACAGGGGTTTAGGCAATCAGCCCCAGCATTTT. Its protein is CASSVGDRGLGNQPQHF. The full variable domain, completed using reference TRBV25-1 and TRBJ1-5, is EADIYQTPRYLVIGTGKKITLECSQTMGHDKMYWYQQDPGMELHLIHYSYGVNSTEKGDLSSESTVSRIRTEHFPLTLESARPSHTSQYLCASSVGDRGLGNQPQHFGDGTRLSIL.